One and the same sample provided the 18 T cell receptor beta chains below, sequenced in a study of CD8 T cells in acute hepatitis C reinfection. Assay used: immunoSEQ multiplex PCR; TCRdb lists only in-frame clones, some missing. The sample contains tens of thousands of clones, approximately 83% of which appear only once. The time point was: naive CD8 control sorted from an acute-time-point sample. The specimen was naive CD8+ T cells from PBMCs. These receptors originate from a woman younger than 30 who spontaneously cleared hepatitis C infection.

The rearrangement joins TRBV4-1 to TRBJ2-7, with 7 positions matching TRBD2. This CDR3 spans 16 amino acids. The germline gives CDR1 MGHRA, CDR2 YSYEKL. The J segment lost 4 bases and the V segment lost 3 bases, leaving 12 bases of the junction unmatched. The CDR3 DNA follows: TGCGCCAGCAGCCAGGGCTCCAGCGGGGCCTTTTACGAGCAGTACTTC. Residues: CASSQGSSGAFYEQYF.

In DNA, the CDR3 is TGTGCCAGCAGCGGACTAGCGGATGAAGAGACCCAGTACTTC. Encoded protein: CASSGLADEETQYF. The chain joins TRBV9 to TRBJ2-5, with TRBD2 matching 9 bases. This CDR3 is built from 14 residues. The germline V gene encodes CDR1 SGDLS and CDR2 YYNGEE. The junction had 3 bases not matched to a gene; V was cut back by 3 bases and J by 3 bases.

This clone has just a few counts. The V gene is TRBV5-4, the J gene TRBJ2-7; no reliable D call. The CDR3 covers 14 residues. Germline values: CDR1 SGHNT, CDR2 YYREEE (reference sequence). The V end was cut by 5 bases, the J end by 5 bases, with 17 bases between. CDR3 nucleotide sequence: TGTGCCAGCAGTGTGGGTTGGGGTCTGGACGAGCAGTACTTC. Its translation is CASSVGWGLDEQYF.

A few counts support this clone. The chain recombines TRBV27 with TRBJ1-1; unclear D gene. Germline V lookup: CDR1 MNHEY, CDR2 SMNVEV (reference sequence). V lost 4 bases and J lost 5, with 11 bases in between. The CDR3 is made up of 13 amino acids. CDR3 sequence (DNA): TGTGCCAGCAGTTACAGAAGAGAAACTGAAGCTTTCTTT. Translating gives CASSYRRETEAFF.

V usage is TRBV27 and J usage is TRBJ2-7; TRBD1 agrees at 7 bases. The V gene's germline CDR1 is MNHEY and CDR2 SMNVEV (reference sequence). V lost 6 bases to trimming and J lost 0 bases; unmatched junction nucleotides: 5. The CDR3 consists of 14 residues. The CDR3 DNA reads TGTGCCAGCAGACCCGGGACAGACTCCTACGAGCAGTACTTC. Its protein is CASRPGTDSYEQYF.

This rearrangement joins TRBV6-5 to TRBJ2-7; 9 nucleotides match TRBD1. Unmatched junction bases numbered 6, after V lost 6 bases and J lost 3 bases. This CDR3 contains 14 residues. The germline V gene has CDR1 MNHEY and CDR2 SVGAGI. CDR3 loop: CASSEDRGIYEQYF. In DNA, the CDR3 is TGTGCCAGCAGCGAGGACAGGGGTATCTACGAGCAGTACTTC.

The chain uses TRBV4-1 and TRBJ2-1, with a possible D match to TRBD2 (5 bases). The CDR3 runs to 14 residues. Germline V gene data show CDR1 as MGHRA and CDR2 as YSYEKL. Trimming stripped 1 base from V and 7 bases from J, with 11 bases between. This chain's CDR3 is CASSQVGSGNEQFF. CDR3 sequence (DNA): TGCGCCAGCAGCCAAGTTGGGAGTGGGAATGAGCAGTTCTTC.

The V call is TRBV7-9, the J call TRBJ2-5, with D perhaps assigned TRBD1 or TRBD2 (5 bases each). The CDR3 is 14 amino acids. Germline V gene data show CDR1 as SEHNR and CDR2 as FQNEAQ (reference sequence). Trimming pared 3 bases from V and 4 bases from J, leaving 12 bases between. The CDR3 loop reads CASSLALGGETQYF. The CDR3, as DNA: TGTGCCAGCAGCTTGGCCCTTGGGGGAGAGACCCAGTACTTC.

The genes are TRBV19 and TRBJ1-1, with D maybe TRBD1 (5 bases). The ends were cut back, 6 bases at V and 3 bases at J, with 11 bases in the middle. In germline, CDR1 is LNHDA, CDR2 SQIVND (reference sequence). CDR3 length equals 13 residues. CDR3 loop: CASSQGEYTEAFF. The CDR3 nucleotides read TGTGCCAGTAGCCAGGGTGAGTACACTGAAGCTTTCTTT.

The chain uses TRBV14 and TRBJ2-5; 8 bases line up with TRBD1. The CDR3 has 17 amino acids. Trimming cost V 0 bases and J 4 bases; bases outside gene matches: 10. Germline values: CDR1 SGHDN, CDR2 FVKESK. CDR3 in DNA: TGTGCCAGCAGCCAAGAGGGTTACAGGGGGGTTGTAGAGACCCAGTACTTC. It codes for CASSQEGYRGVVETQYF.

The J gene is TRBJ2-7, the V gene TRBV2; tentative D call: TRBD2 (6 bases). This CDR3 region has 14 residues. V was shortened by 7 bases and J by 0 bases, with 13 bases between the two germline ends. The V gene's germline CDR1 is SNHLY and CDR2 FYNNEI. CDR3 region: CASTSDYLSYEQYF. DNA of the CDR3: TGTGCCAGCACTTCGGACTATCTCTCCTACGAGCAGTACTTC.

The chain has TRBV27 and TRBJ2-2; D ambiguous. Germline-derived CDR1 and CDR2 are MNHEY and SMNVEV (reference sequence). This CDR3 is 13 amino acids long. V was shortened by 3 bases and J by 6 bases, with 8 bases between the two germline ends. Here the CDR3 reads CASSFEISGELFF. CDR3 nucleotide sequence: TGTGCCAGCAGTTTTGAGATTTCCGGGGAGCTGTTTTTT.

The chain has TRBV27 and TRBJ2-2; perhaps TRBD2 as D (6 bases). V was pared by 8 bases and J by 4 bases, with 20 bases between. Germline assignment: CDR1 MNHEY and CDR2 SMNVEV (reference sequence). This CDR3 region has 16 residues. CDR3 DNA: TGTGCCAGCGGAATCCTGGGTGGAGGGGTCACCGGGGAGCTGTTTTTT. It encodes CASGILGGGVTGELFF.

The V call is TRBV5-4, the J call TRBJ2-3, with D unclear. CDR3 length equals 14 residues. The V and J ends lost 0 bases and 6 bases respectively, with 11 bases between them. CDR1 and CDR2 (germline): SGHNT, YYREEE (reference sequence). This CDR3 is CASSLAGPGDTQYF. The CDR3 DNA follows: TGTGCCAGCAGCTTGGCTGGTCCGGGTGATACGCAGTATTTT.

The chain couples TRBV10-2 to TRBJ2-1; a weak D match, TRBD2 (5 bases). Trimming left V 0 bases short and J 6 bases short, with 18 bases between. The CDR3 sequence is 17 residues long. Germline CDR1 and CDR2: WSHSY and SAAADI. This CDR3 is CASSESLLDSASNEQFF. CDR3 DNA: TGCGCCAGCAGTGAGTCGCTCTTGGACTCCGCGAGCAATGAGCAGTTCTTC.

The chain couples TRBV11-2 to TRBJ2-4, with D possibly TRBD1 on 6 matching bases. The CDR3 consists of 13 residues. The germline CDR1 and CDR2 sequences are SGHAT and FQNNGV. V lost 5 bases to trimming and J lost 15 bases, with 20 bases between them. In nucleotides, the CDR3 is TGTGCCAGCAGCCCCTCCCAAGACAGGTGGGGGTACTTC. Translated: CASSPSQDRWGYF.

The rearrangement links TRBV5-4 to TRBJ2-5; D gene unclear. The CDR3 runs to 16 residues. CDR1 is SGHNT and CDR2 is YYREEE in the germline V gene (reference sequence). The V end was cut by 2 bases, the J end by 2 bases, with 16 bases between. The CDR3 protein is CASSLLDMDAQETQYF. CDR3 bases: TGTGCCAGCAGCTTACTCGATATGGATGCTCAAGAGACCCAGTACTTC.

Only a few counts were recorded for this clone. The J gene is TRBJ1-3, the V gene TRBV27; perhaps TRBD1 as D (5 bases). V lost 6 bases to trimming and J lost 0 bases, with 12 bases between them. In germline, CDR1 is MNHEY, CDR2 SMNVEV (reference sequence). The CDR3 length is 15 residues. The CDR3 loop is CASRPTVNSGNTIYF. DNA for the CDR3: TGTGCCAGCAGACCGACAGTTAACTCTGGAAACACCATATATTTT.